This TCR beta chain is drawn from a study of cytomegalovirus exposure and HLA in healthy donors (TCRdb year 2017). Notes on the research overall: According to an earlier analysis of 550 to 700 of the donors, 200 million or so T cells yielded 117 million unique TCR beta sequences and approximately 280 Gb of sequence data. An early release that covered several hundred HLA-typed donors contained approximately 300 gigabases of sequencing data and around 85 million unique TCR sequences. Of the approximately 400 genotyped donors, less than 90% were placed in the genetic ancestry cluster associated with self-reported Caucasian donors. The study aimed to test whether signatures of past pathogen exposure could be identified by cataloging public T cell receptors. Using immunosequencing, the study profiled T cell repertoires from 500 to 800 subjects and related those repertoires to cytomegalovirus serostatus. In addition to the first cohort of 500 to 850 subjects, a separate validation cohort of 100 to 150 different subjects was used. The study combined high-throughput TCR immunosequencing, statistical association of individual TCRs with disease status, and machine learning to predict cytomegalovirus infection status. A later analysis re-analyzed previously published TCR beta repertoires from 666 donors and added high-resolution HLA genotyping to study TCR occurrence patterns. Rather than using new phenotypic data, the later analysis identified candidate immune exposures from TCR beta sequences and from how often those sequences occurred across donors. An earlier analysis of 587 of the donors used high-throughput TCR beta sequencing to judge whether each TCR beta V gene segment behaved as functional or pseudogenic. Alongside the repertoire data, information on donor age, sex, ethnicity and CMV serostatus was compiled. In a later genetic analysis, genome-wide SNP genotypes for about 60% of the 666 donors were used, and that subset was treated as a discovery cohort. Every repertoire in the discovery cohort had been generated on one and the same sequencing platform. Class I and class II HLA loci were covered by the typing at four-digit resolution. The number of typed donors differed by locus: about 629-630 for A, B, C, DRB1 and DQB1; approximately 540 for DQA1; about 600 for DPA1; and roughly 490 for DPB1. Roughly five DR-DQ haplotypes were handled as single units for association and clustering, since linkage in the cohort was strong. Across around 400 genotyped donors of the cohort, an average of about 250,000 unique TCR beta nucleotide sequences per donor were sequenced, and roughly a sixth of those sequences were non-productive. What the study reported, not specific to this receptor: HLA typing was unavailable for some donors at each locus, so association tests used only the typed subset. A later analysis found that TCR association rates varied across HLA loci, with DRB1 alleles showing the most associated TCRs and HLA-C alleles the fewest. A further reported finding was that TCR beta sequences accurately predicted the HLA-A and HLA-B alleles for most subjects in the first cohort. Assigning TCR associations to individual alleles was difficult when HLA alleles, especially DR and DQ, strongly co-occurred. Correlated functional status among segregating V segments might reflect linkage disequilibrium, but an unknown experimental factor could not be ruled out. A later analysis found that most CMV-associated TCR beta chains appeared HLA-restricted, with HLA associations seemingly driven largely by CMV exposure. The only immune exposure information available for the cohort was CMV serostatus. Because counts were too low, about 18 rarely observed V segments, including chromosome 9 orphons, were excluded from the earlier analysis of some 540 of the donors. Most TCR sequences were observed very rarely across donors, whereas some public TCRs were present in many individuals. According to a later analysis, parvovirus B19, influenza, CMV and Epstein-Barr virus appeared linked to several top co-occurrence clusters. Some IMGT-functional V segments, including TRBV6-2 and TRBV6-3, could not be distinguished by the 87-base-pair reads and were therefore excluded. The cohort was sequenced for TCR beta chains only, and without alpha or paired-chain data the features that could be detected were limited. In an earlier analysis of over 550 of the donors, most TCR beta V segments were observed in productive rearrangements about 87% or about 30% of the time, broadly matching IMGT annotations. In a later genetic analysis, fewer N-insertions in productive TCRs were reported among donors in an Asian-associated ancestry cluster than the approximately 710-donor mean. At a false discovery rate of 0.05, a later analysis linked 15,000 to 20,000 TCR beta sequences to specific HLA alleles. A total of 150 to 200 TCR beta chains were listed by the study as associated with cytomegalovirus. V-gene and J-gene trimming of TCR beta chains was associated with a missense DCLRE1C variant in a later genetic analysis, and the association was replicated in an independent cohort. The presence/absence analyses assumed that sequencing depth was roughly uniform across donors, and that assumption may not be true. A few of the identified cytomegalovirus-associated TCR beta chains were confirmed in vitro to be specific for cytomegalovirus antigens. The authors suggested that the approach could potentially be generalized to other disease states and immunological phenotypes. In a later analysis, HLA-associated TCR beta chains showed more clonal expansion and lower generation probabilities than non-associated chains that were equally common. The classifier was reported to diagnose cytomegalovirus status with high specificity and sensitivity in both the original and validation cohorts. A group of highly shared sequence variants was considered likely to be a technical artifact of the sequencing pipeline.

Details on this clone: Its antigen target is currently unknown. No qualities accompany the bases; no much larger clone lies one base away.

The cohort was made up of about 610 healthy bone marrow donors. At the time of sampling, every cohort member was nominally healthy, though immune exposures that went unrecorded were likely present. The donor was CMV seronegative and belonged to the group of around 400 seronegative cohort members. Every donor gave a peripheral blood sample, and the peripheral blood mononuclear cells from that sample were used for TCR beta sequencing. Genomic DNA was extracted from the blood cell samples with the Qiagen DNeasy Blood Extraction Kit. The library was made by the immunoSEQ multiplex PCR assay. For the multiplex PCR, a mixture combining 60 forward primers for TCR Vbeta segments and 13 reverse primers for TCR Jbeta segments was used. The CDR3 region of rearranged TCR beta genes was amplified from genomic DNA with a multiplex PCR assay. The Illumina HiSeq System was used to sequence the amplified TCR beta libraries as 87-base-pair reads. Under the source paper's analysis protocol: A later analysis counted about 80 million unique TCR beta chains across the approximately 700 repertoires, and 10 million to 11 million of these chains were shared by at least two donors. Raw reads were error-corrected and collapsed into unique sequences by a nearest-neighbor algorithm in which closely related sequences were merged to remove PCR and sequencing errors. V, D and J gene segments were assigned by aligning CDR3 sequences to IMGT reference sequences. Each retained sequence needed at least a six-nucleotide match to both a V gene segment and a J gene segment. A rearrangement counted as productive if the CDR3 had no stop codons and remained in frame with V and J, and every other rearrangement counted as non-productive. CDR3 was defined by IMGT convention, running from the second conserved V-encoded cysteine to the conserved J-encoded phenylalanine. The earlier analysis of 500 to 750 of the donors excluded any sequence lacking an unambiguous match to a single V gene segment. An earlier analysis of 587 of the donors classified V segments as functional when productive rearrangements were above 56.7% and as segregating when the standard deviation between donors was above 5%. A statistical classification framework was developed to diagnose cytomegalovirus status using the catalog of TCR beta chain sequences. In a later analysis, V and J genes were assigned by comparing TCR nucleotide sequences against IMGT/GENE-DB human TR gene sequences. A later analysis assigned CDR3 sequences and most-parsimonious VDJ recombination scenarios with the TCRdist pipeline. In a later analysis, each TCR beta chain was defined by its CDR3 amino acid sequence together with its V-gene family, and reads without a unique V-gene family were excluded. A later analysis removed 550 to 650 highly shared, low-generation-probability nucleotide sequences to deal with suspected cross-contamination and a sequencing artifact. In a later analysis, a clonal expansion index was calculated for each public chain from normalized within-repertoire ranks of inferred template counts. In a later analysis, generation probabilities were computed with a VDJ recombination model fitted to out-of-frame rearrangements, and the resulting probabilities were checked against IGoR. A later analysis scored TCR-TCR, TCR-HLA and TCR-CMV co-occurrence with hypergeometric tests, applying a repertoire-size bias correction to TCR pairs. To estimate false discovery rates, a later analysis permuted the HLA or CMV assignments 20 times. In a later analysis, co-occurring TCRs were grouped using DBSCAN, and TCRdist sequence similarity was added for clustering within HLA-allele-positive subsets. For co-occurrence clustering, repertoires with fewer than 30,000 or more than 120,000 public chains were excluded, along with roughly 5 repertoires with anomalous nucleotide sharing. TCRdb provides this immuneACCESS table in a form limited to in-frame rearrangements. Some clones are lacking; in checked studies, under half of them reflect an unresolved V gene, and why the rest are absent is not known. The V and J calls and clone size come from that table; D and trimming were worked out from the DNA. This sample comprises about 100,000 clones, 80% to 90% of them detected only once. The ten top clones hold 1.2% of the sample.

V drops 5 bases and J drops 2 bases, leaving 12 bases in between. From the cysteine through the phenylalanine, the CDR3 covers 13 amino acids. Of all the DNA, just the CDR3 is kept, 39 bases in frame from base 1. Based on the germline V gene (reference sequence), the CDR1 and CDR2 sequences are GTSNPN and SVGIG. The sample was PBMCs. The clonotype originates from a woman aged 18 to 35 in good health and CMV-seronegative. This chain joins TRBV30 to TRBJ2-5, and TRBD2 may be the D gene, going by 7 matching bases. The DNA sequence reads TGTGCCTGGGCCGGGGGGCGGCAAGAGACCCAGTACTTC. This sequence encodes CAWAGGRQETQYF.